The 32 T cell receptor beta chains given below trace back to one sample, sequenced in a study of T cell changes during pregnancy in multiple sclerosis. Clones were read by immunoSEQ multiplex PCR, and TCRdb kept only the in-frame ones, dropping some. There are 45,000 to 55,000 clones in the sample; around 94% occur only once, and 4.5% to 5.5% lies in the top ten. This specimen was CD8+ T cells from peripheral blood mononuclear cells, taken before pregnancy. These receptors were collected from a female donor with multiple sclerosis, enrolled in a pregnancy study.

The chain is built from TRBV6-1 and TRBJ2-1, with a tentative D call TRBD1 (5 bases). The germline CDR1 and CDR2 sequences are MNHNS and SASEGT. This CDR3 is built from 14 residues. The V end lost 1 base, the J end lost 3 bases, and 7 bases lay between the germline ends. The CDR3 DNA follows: TGTGCCAGCAGTGAAGGACAGAACTACAATGAGCAGTTCTTC. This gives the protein CASSEGQNYNEQFF.

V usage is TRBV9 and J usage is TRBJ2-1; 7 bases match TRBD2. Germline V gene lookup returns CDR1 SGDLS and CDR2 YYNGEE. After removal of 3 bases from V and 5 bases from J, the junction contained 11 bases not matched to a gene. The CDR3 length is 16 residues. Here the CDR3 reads CASSGFSGARNNEQFF. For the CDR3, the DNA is TGTGCCAGCAGCGGCTTCAGCGGGGCCCGTAACAATGAGCAGTTCTTC.

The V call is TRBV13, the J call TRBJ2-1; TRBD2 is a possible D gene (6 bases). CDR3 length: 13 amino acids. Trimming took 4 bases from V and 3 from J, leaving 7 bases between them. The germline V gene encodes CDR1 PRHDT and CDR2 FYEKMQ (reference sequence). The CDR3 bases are TGTGCCAGCAGCTACGGGAGCTACAATGAGCAGTTCTTC. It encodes CASSYGSYNEQFF.

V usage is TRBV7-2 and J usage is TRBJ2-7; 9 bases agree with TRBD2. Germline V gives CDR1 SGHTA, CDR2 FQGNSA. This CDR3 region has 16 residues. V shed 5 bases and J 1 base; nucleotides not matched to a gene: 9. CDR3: CASSQLGLALSYEQYF. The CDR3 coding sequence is TGTGCCAGCAGCCAGCTCGGACTAGCGCTTTCCTACGAGCAGTACTTC.

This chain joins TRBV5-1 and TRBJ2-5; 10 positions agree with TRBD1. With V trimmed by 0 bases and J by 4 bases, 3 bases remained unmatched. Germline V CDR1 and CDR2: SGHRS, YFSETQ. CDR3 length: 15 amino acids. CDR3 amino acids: CASSLETGGTETQYF. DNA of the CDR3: TGCGCCAGCAGCTTGGAGACAGGGGGCACAGAGACCCAGTACTTC.

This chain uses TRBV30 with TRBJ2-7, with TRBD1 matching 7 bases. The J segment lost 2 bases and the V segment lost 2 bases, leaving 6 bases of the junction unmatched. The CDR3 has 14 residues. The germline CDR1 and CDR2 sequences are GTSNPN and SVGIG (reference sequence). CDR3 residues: CAWSWDSATYEQYF. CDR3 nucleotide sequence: TGTGCCTGGAGTTGGGACAGCGCCACCTACGAGCAGTACTTC.

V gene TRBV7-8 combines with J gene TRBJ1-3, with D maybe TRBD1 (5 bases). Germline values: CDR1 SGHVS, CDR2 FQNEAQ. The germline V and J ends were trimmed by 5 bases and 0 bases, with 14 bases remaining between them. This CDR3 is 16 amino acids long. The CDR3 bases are TGTGCCAGCAGCGTTAGGGGAATTAGCTCTGGAAACACCATATATTTT. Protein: CASSVRGISSGNTIYF. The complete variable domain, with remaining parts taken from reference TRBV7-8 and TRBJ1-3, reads GAGVSQSPRYKVAKRGQDVALRCDPISGHVSLFWYQQALGQGPEFLTYFQNEAQLDKSGLPSDRFFAERPEGSVSTLKIQRTQQEDSAVYLCASSVRGISSGNTIYFGEGSWLTVV.

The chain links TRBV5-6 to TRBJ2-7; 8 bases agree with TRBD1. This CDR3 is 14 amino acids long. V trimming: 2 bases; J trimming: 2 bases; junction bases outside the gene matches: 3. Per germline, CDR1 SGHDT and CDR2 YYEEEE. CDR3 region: CASSLGTGAYEQYF. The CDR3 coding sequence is TGTGCCAGCAGCTTAGGGACAGGAGCCTACGAGCAGTACTTC. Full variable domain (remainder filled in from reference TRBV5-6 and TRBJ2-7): DAGVTQSPTHLIKTRGQQVTLRCSPKSGHDTVSWYQQALGQGPQFIFQYYEEEERQRGNFPDRFSGHQFPNYSSELNVNALLLGDSALYLCASSLGTGAYEQYFGPGTRLTVT.

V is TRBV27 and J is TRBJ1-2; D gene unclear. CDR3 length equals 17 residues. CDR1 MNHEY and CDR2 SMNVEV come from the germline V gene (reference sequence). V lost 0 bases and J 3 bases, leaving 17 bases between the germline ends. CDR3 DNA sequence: TGTGCCAGCAGTTTATCAAACCCCAGGTGGAAGGACTATGGCTACACCTTC. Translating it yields CASSLSNPRWKDYGYTF.

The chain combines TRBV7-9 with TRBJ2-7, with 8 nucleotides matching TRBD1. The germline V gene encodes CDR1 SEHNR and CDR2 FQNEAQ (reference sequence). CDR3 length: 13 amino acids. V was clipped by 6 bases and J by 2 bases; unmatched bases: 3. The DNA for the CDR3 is TGTGCCAGCAGTCCAGGGGGCACCTACGAGCAGTACTTC. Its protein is CASSPGGTYEQYF.

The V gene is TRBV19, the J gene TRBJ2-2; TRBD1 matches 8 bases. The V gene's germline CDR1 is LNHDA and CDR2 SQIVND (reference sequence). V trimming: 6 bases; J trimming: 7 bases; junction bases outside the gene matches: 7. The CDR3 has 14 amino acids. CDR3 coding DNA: TGTGCCAGTAGGGGGCAGGGGGCATACGGGGAGCTGTTTTTT. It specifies CASRGQGAYGELFF.

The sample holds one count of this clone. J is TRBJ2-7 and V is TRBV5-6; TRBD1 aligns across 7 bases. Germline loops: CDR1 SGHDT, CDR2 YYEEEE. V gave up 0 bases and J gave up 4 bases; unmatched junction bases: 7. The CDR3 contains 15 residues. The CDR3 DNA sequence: TGTGCCAGCAGCTTGGAGGGACAGACTGGTTACGAGCAGTACTTC. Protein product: CASSLEGQTGYEQYF. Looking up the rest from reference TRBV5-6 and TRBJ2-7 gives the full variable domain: DAGVTQSPTHLIKTRGQQVTLRCSPKSGHDTVSWYQQALGQGPQFIFQYYEEEERQRGNFPDRFSGHQFPNYSSELNVNALLLGDSALYLCASSLEGQTGYEQYFGPGTRLTVT.

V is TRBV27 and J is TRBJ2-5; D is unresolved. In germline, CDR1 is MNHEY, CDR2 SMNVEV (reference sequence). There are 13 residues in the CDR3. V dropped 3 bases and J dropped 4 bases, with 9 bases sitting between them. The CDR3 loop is CASSLHSSETQYF. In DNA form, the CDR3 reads TGTGCCAGCAGTTTGCACAGCTCAGAGACCCAGTACTTC.

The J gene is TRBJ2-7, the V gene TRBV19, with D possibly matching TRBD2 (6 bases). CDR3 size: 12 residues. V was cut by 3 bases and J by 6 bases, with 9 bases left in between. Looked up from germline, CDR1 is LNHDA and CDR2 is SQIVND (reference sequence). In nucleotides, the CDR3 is TGTGCCAGTAGTATTCCCGGGGGCGAGCAGTACTTC. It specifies CASSIPGGEQYF.

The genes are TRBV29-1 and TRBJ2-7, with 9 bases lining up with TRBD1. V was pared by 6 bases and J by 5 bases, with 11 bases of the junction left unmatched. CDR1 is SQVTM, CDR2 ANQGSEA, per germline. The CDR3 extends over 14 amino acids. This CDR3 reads CSVRTMGQGHEQYF. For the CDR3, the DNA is TGCAGCGTCCGGACTATGGGACAGGGCCACGAGCAGTACTTC.

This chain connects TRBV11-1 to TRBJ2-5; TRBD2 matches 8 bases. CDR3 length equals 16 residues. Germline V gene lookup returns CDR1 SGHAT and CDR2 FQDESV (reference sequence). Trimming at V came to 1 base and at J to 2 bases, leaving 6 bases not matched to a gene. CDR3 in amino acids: CASSLGAGEMQETQYF. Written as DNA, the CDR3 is TGTGCCAGCAGCTTAGGAGCGGGAGAAATGCAAGAGACCCAGTACTTC.

This CDR3 reads CASSLVGTGNYEQYF. The CDR3 bases are TGTGCCAGCAGCTTAGTTGGGACAGGGAACTACGAGCAGTACTTC. The chain has TRBV7-9 and TRBJ2-7; 9 bases agree with TRBD1. CDR3 length: 15 residues. Germline loops: CDR1 SEHNR, CDR2 FQNEAQ (reference sequence). V trimming: 1 base; J trimming: 3 bases; junction bases outside the gene matches: 4.

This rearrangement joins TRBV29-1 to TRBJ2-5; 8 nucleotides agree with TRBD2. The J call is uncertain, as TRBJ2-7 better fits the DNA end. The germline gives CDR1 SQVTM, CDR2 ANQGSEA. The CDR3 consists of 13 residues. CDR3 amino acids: CSVLSGSAYEQYF. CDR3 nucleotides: TGCAGCGTCCTCAGCGGGAGTGCCTACGAGCAGTACTTC.

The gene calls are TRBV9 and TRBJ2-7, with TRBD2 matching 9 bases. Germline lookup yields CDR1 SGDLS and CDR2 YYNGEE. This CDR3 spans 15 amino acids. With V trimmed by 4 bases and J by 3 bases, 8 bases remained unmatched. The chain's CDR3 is CASSPQREVIYEQYF. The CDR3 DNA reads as TGTGCCAGCAGCCCACAGCGGGAGGTAATCTACGAGCAGTACTTC.

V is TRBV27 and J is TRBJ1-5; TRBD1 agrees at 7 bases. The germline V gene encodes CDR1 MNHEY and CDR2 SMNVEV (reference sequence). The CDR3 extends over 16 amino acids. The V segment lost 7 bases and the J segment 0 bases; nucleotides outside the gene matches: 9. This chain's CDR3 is CASKPGGTYSNQPQHF. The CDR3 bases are TGTGCCAGCAAGCCAGGGGGAACCTATAGCAATCAGCCCCAGCATTTT.

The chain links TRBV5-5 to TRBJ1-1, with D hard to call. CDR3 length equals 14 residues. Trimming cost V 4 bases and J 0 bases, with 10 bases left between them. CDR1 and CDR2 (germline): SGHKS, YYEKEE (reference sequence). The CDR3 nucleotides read TGTGCCAGCAGCCCAACAGACCTGAACACTGAAGCTTTCTTT. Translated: CASSPTDLNTEAFF. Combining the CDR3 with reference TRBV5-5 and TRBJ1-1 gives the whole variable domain DAGVTQSPTHLIKTRGQQVTLRCSPISGHKSVSWYQQVLGQGPQFIFQYYEKEERGRGNFPDRFSARQFPNYSSELNVNALLLGDSALYLCASSPTDLNTEAFFGQGTRLTVV.

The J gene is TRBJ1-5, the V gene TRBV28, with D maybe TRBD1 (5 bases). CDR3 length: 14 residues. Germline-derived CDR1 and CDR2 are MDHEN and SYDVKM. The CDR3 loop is CATSLGVGHQPQHF. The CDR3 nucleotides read TGTGCAACATCCTTAGGGGTAGGGCATCAGCCCCAGCATTTT.

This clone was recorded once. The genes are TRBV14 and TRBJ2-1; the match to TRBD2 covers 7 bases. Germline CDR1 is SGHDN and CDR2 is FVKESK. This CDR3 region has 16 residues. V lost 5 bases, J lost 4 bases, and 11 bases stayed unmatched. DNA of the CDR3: TGTGCCAGCAGCTCCCACACGGGGGGATTTTACAATGAGCAGTTCTTC. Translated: CASSSHTGGFYNEQFF.

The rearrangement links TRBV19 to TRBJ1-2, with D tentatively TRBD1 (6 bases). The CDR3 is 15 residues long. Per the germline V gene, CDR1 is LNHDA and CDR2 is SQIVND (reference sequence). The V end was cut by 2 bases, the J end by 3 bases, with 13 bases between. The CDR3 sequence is CASSIWTATHYGYTF. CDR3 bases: TGTGCCAGTAGTATATGGACAGCAACGCACTATGGCTACACCTTC.

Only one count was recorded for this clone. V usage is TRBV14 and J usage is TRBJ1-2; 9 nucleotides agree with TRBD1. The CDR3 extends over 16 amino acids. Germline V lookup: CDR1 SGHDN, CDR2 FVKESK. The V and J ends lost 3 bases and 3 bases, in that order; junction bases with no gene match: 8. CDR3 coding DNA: TGTGCCAGCAGCCAGGCCTCCGGGACAGGGTACTATGGCTACACCTTC. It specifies CASSQASGTGYYGYTF.

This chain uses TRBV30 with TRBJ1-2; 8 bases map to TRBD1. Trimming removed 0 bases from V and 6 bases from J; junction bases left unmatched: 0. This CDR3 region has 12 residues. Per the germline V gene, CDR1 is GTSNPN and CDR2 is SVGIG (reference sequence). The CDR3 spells CAWSVTGDGYTF. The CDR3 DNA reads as TGTGCCTGGAGTGTGACAGGGGATGGCTACACCTTC.

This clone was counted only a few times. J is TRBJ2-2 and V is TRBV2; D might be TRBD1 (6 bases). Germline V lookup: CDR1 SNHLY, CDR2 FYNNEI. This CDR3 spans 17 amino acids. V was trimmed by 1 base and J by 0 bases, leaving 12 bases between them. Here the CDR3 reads CASSEGDTLANTGELFF. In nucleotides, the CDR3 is TGTGCCAGCAGTGAAGGGGACACCCTCGCGAACACCGGGGAGCTGTTTTTT.

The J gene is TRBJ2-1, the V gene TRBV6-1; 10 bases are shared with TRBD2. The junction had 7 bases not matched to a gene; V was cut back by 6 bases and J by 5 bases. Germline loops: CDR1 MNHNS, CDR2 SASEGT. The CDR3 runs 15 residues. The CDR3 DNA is TGTGCCAGCAGCACATTAGCGGGAGGTAACAATGAGCAGTTCTTC. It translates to CASSTLAGGNNEQFF.

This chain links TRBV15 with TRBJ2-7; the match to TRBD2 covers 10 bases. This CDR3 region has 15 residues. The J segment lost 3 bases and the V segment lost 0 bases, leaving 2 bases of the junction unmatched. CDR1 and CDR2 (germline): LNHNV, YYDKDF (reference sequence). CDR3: CATSREPSGSYEQYF. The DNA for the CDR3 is TGTGCCACCAGCAGAGAGCCTAGCGGGAGCTACGAGCAGTACTTC.

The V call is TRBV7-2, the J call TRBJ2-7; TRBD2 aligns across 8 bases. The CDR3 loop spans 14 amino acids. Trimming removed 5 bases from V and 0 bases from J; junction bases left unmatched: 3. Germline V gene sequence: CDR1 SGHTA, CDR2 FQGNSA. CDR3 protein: CASSRLATSYEQYF. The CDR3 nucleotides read TGTGCCAGCAGCCGACTAGCGACCTCCTACGAGCAGTACTTC.

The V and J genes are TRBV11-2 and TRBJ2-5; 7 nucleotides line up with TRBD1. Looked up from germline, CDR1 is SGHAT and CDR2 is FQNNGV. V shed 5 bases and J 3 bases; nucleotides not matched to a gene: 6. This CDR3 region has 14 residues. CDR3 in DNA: TGTGCCAGCAGCCAGGCGACAGGGAAAGAGACCCAGTACTTC. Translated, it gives CASSQATGKETQYF.

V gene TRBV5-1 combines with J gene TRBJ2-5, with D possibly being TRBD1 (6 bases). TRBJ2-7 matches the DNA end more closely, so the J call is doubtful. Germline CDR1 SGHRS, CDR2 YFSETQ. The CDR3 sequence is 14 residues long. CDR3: CASSLGTGFYEQYF. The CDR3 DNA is TGCGCCAGCAGCTTGGGAACAGGGTTCTACGAGCAGTACTTC.